This T cell receptor (beta chain) originates from a study of blood T cell repertoires in COVID-19 (dated by TCRdb to the early 2020s). Regarding the research as a whole: Samples from collaborators originated in the United States, Italy and Spain and spanned both the acute and convalescent phases of COVID-19. The material from the prospective study consisted of cDNA or gDNA derived from T cells, B-cell-depleted T cells, or PBMCs. Deeply sampled blood TCRbeta repertoires from subjects exposed to, actively infected with, or recovered from COVID-19 were included in the dataset. The repertoires were released in a freely available public database meant as a resource for research on the immune response to SARS-CoV-2. Samples were obtained from the ongoing ImmuneRACE study (first 160 participants) and from 1,000 to 1,500 subjects provided by 6 global collaborators. Nearly every sample came with metadata listing a de-identified subject ID, COVID-19 status, age in years and sex. Where available, HLA class I and class II types were obtained from metadata supplied by the sample provider rather than from assay-based typing. Broader findings and caveats from the paper: Clinical and demographic metadata were provided uncurated, with the amount varying by source and participant.

The junction carries 20 bases between V and J, which are trimmed by 7 bases and 4 bases respectively. CDR1 and CDR2, looked up from the germline V gene, are SNHLY and FYNNEI. Spanning cysteine to phenylalanine, the CDR3 consists of 16 amino acids. Here the CDR3 DNA is all that survives: 48 bases in frame from base 1. TCRbeta CDR3 regions were amplified from genomic DNA by means of the immunoSEQ Assay, a bias-controlled multiplex PCR. Concerning the study's data processing: The number of nucleated cells in each sample was estimated by amplification of reference gene primers within the assay. To quantify the absolute abundance of each unique TCRbeta CDR3 rearrangement, sequence reads were collapsed and filtered. Productive Simpson clonality was computed per sample as the square root of Simpson's diversity index over productive rearrangements. Held by TCRdb, this immuneACCESS table contains in-frame sequences only and omits some clones. Under half of the omission traces to an unresolved V gene where checked; the cause of the rest is unknown. For V, J and clone size, that table is used; D and trimming come from the DNA. Across this sample there are around 120,000 clones, with about 77% seen only once. The ten largest clones take up roughly 25% of the sample.

This clone was observed a handful of times. Its antigen is not yet known. No per-base quality is available; no much larger clone lies one base away. Each collaborating institution followed its own protocols to collect whole blood in K2EDTA tubes. For TCRbeta analysis, collaborators shipped samples in one of three forms: frozen whole blood, isolated PBMCs, or DNA extracted from either of those sample types. The clonotype comes from a human donor in a cohort sampled during active COVID-19. The chain links TRBV2 with TRBJ1-5; a tentative D call is TRBD1 (6 bases match). The sequenced sample was peripheral blood. The DNA is as follows: TGTGCCAGCAATGCACAGGGATACGCGGAAAATCAGCCCCAGCATTTT. This gives the protein CASNAQGYAENQPQHF.